Below, 24 T cell receptor beta chains from the same sample are listed, as sequenced in a study of spatial heterogeneity in lung cancer (dated by TCRdb to about 2019). The study at large found these results: The number of expanded intratumoral alpha and beta TCRs correlated with the tumor nonsynonymous mutation count.

Their recognized antigens are unknown. The sample's time point label is to be understood as: sample taken at primary tumor resection. The method behind the library was 5' RACE. TCRdb shows the sequencer as NextSeq 500. Through fastp at Q25 and MiXCR, TCRdb rebuilt clones from the public reads, retaining in-frame beta chains. When rows share a CDR3 protein, they turn into one entry using the most common DNA and genes. The sample has 1,400 to 1,500 distinct CDR3 sequences on record, about a fifth of them singletons. About half of the sample rests with the top ten. Sequencing used lung tumor tissue, obtained at surgery. Receptor source: a male donor with early-stage non-small cell lung cancer.

Many counts were recorded for this clonotype. V gene TRBV12-3 or TRBV12-4 combines with J gene TRBJ2-7; a possible D gene is TRBD1 (6 bases). V lost 6 bases, J lost 3 bases, and 12 bases lay in between. The CDR3 covers 13 residues. The CDR3 loop reads CASSSTTGYEQYF. In DNA form, the CDR3 reads TGTGCCAGCAGCTCCACGACAGGCTACGAGCAGTACTTC.

This clonotype is deemed large (0.1 to 1%). V is TRBV15 and J is TRBJ2-5; weak D call: TRBD2 (5 bases). The CDR3 has 13 residues. Germline V gives CDR1 LNHNV, CDR2 YYDKDF (reference sequence). Trimming removed 4 bases from V and 4 bases from J, with 10 bases in between. CDR3 bases: TGTGCCACCAGCATCTCGGCGGGAGAGACCCAGTACTTC. It yields the protein CATSISAGETQYF.

The V gene is TRBV10-3, the J gene TRBJ2-2; 12 bases are shared with TRBD2. Germline loops: CDR1 ENHRY, CDR2 SYGVKD. This CDR3 region has 19 residues. The V gene end was trimmed by 10 bases and the J gene end by 0 bases; junction bases not matched to a gene: 15. The CDR3 DNA follows: TGTGCCAGCGGGGCTACCTCCGGACTAGCGGGGTCGAACACCGGGGAGCTGTTTTTT. Protein sequence: CASGATSGLAGSNTGELFF.

This clonotype was found a few times. V gene TRBV12-3 or TRBV12-4 combines with J gene TRBJ2-1; perhaps TRBD2 as D (6 bases). This CDR3 has 14 amino acids. Trimming took off 7 bases at V and 5 bases at J, with 15 bases between the two ends. The CDR3 DNA follows: TGTGCCAGCAATCAGGGACTCCCAGACAATGAGCAGTTCTTC. It codes for CASNQGLPDNEQFF.

This clonotype is large (0.1 to 1%) by share. J is TRBJ2-7 and V is TRBV10-2, with 8 bases identical to TRBD2. Looked up from germline, CDR1 is WSHSY and CDR2 is SAAADI. The CDR3 totals 13 residues. Trimming cost V 10 bases and J 2 bases; bases outside gene matches: 7. The CDR3 region is CATLTSATYEQYF. In DNA form, the CDR3 reads TGCGCCACCTTGACTAGCGCAACCTACGAGCAGTACTTC.

This sequence joins TRBV28 and TRBJ2-2; D perhaps matches TRBD2 (7 bases). The CDR3 loop spans 15 amino acids. Germline V gene lookup returns CDR1 MDHEN and CDR2 SYDVKM. V lost 2 bases to trimming and J lost 7 bases, with 14 bases between them. The CDR3 DNA sequence: TGTGCCAGCAGTTTAGCGGGGGCCCTTCTCGGGGAGCTGTTTTTT. This codes for CASSLAGALLGELFF.

This clonotype has more than one count but fewer than ten. The V and J genes are TRBV29-1 and TRBJ2-2; 10 nucleotides line up with TRBD2. Germline CDR1 is SQVTM and CDR2 is ANQGSEA. CDR3 length equals 14 residues. V lost 3 bases to trimming and J lost 6 bases; unmatched junction nucleotides: 4. The CDR3 nucleotides are TGCAGCGTTGAGCTAGCGGGAGTCCCCGGGGAGCTGTTTTTT. It codes for CSVELAGVPGELFF.

This clonotype is judged medium-sized (0.01 to 0.1%). This chain uses TRBV28 with TRBJ1-6; D call uncertain. Germline CDR1 reads MDHEN; CDR2 reads SYDVKM. Trimming shortened V by 6 bases and J by 7 bases, and 4 bases separated the two germline ends. This CDR3 has 11 amino acids. This CDR3 is CASSPNSPLHF. Written as DNA, the CDR3 is TGTGCCAGCAGCCCGAATTCACCCCTCCACTTT. Full variable domain (remainder filled in from reference TRBV28 and TRBJ1-6): DVKVTQSSRYLVKRTGEKVFLECVQDMDHENMFWYRQDPGLGLRLIYFSYDVKMKEKGDIPEGYSVSREKKERFSLILESASTNQTSMYLCASSPNSPLHFGNGTRLTVT.

By share, this clonotype ranks as medium-sized. This sequence joins TRBV30 and TRBJ2-7, with unresolved D. The CDR3 is 12 residues long. Germline V gene data show CDR1 as GTSNPN and CDR2 as SVGIG (reference sequence). Trimming left V 5 bases short and J 3 bases short, with 11 bases between. CDR3 region: CAWGFADYEQYF. Here the CDR3 DNA reads TGTGCCTGGGGGTTCGCGGACTACGAGCAGTACTTC.

This clonotype occurred many times. The genes are TRBV11-2 and TRBJ2-5; D may match TRBD1 or TRBD2 (5 bases each). The CDR3 extends over 14 amino acids. V dropped 5 bases and J dropped 7 bases, with 17 bases sitting between them. Germline V CDR1 and CDR2: SGHAT, FQNNGV. The CDR3 DNA reads as TGTGCCAGCAGCCAAGGGTGGGCAGGGAGGACCCAGTACTTC. Translation: CASSQGWAGRTQYF. The full variable domain, its missing parts supplied by reference TRBV11-2 and TRBJ2-5, is EAGVAQSPRYKIIEKRQSVAFWCNPISGHATLYWYQQILGQGPKLLIQFQNNGVVDDSQLPKDRFSAERLKGVDSTLKIQPAKLEDSAVYLCASSQGWAGRTQYFGPGTRLLVL.

The V and J genes are TRBV7-9 and TRBJ1-1, with D possibly matching TRBD1 (5 bases). V lost 1 base to trimming and J lost 3 bases, with 9 bases between them. The CDR3 spans 14 residues. Germline V gene data show CDR1 as SEHNR and CDR2 as FQNEAQ (reference sequence). The DNA for the CDR3 is TGTGCCAGCAGCTTAGTCCAGGGAGACACTGAAGCTTTCTTT. This sequence encodes CASSLVQGDTEAFF.

A word on this clonotype: A much more abundant neighbour one base away suggests this may be a read error. The CDR3 ends on some other residue instead of the conserved phenylalanine or tryptophan, so this is likely a read error. This sequence joins TRBV5-1 and TRBJ1-1; no reliable D call. With 5 bases removed from V and 2 bases from J, the gap between germline ends came to 7 bases. This CDR3 comprises 12 residues. CDR1 is SGHRS and CDR2 is YFSETQ in the germline V gene. Here the CDR3 reads CASSSVNTEAFL. Written as DNA, the CDR3 is TGCGCCAGCAGTTCAGTCAACACTGAAGCTTTCTTA.

This clonotype showed up many times. The V and J genes are TRBV7-8 and TRBJ2-1; D perhaps matches TRBD1 (5 bases). The V end lost 1 base, the J end lost 0 bases, and 7 bases lay between the germline ends. The length of the CDR3 is 15 residues. The V gene's germline CDR1 is SGHVS and CDR2 FQNEAQ. The chain's CDR3 is CASSLGDSSYNEQFF. In DNA, the CDR3 is TGTGCCAGCAGCTTAGGAGACAGCTCCTACAATGAGCAGTTCTTC.

By proportion, this clonotype is medium-sized. This sequence joins TRBV6-2 or TRBV6-3 and TRBJ2-7; TRBD1 agrees at 7 bases. The J segment lost 5 bases and the V segment lost 4 bases, leaving 11 bases of the junction unmatched. This CDR3 has 15 residues. Per the germline V gene, CDR1 is MNHEY and CDR2 is SVGEGT. The CDR3 coding sequence is TGTGCCAGCAGTTCCTTCAACAGGGGCTACCACGAGCAGTACTTC. Translation: CASSSFNRGYHEQYF.

This clonotype is deemed medium-sized. The germline gene is not matched at one end of the junction; a read error may be the cause. This chain uses TRBV18 with TRBJ2-1; tentative D call: TRBD1 (6 bases). The CDR3 sequence is 15 residues long. Germline CDR1 and CDR2: KGHSH and LQKENI. The CDR3 protein is CASSPLGGTSNEQFF. CDR3 bases: TGTGCCAGCTCCCCACTAGGGGGAACGAGCAATGAGCAGTTCTTC.

This clonotype is medium-sized (0.01 to 0.1%). The chain carries TRBV12-3 or TRBV12-4 and TRBJ2-3; TRBD1 matches at 7 bases. The CDR3 is 14 amino acids. With V trimmed by 6 bases and J by 2 bases, 5 bases remained unmatched. The CDR3 is CASSGQAPTDTQYF. In DNA form, the CDR3 reads TGTGCCAGCAGCGGACAGGCCCCCACAGATACGCAGTATTTT.

The table lists this clonotype with many counts. The rearrangement links TRBV20-1 to TRBJ2-7; TRBD2 might be the D (5 bases). The germline V gene encodes CDR1 DFQATT and CDR2 SNEGSKA (reference sequence). V was shortened by 3 bases and J by 7 bases, with 13 bases between the two germline ends. The CDR3 sequence is 12 residues long. This CDR3 reads CSASGQTGEQYF. For the CDR3, the DNA is TGCAGTGCTAGCGGGCAAACGGGGGAGCAGTACTTC.

In its sample, this clonotype ranks as medium-sized. This chain connects TRBV20-1 to TRBJ2-1, with 11 bases aligning to TRBD1. Germline CDR1 DFQATT, CDR2 SNEGSKA (reference sequence). Trimming cost V 3 bases and J 6 bases; bases outside gene matches: 10. The CDR3 has 16 amino acids. For the CDR3, the DNA is TGCAGTGCTAGCGAATCTTCGGGACAGGGGGTCAATGAGCAGTTCTTC. Protein sequence: CSASESSGQGVNEQFF.

This clonotype was seen a few times. This chain joins TRBV5-1 and TRBJ2-2, with D maybe TRBD2 (5 bases). The CDR3 has 16 residues. Germline V gene data show CDR1 as SGHRS and CDR2 as YFSETQ. V lost 1 base to trimming and J lost 4 bases, with 14 bases between them. The CDR3 loop reads CASSLWETEVTGELFF. For the CDR3, the DNA is TGCGCCAGCAGCTTGTGGGAGACGGAGGTCACCGGGGAGCTGTTTTTT.

This clonotype was seen repeatedly, ten times or more. The chain joins TRBV28 to TRBJ1-2; TRBD1 might be the D (6 bases). V lost 9 bases, J lost 4 bases, and 15 bases lay in between. The CDR3 consists of 13 residues. CDR1 is MDHEN, CDR2 SYDVKM, per germline. The CDR3 protein is CASSGGLAYGYTF. Here the CDR3 DNA reads TGTGCCAGTAGCGGGGGCCTGGCCTATGGCTACACCTTC.

This clonotype was seen a few times. This chain uses TRBV5-4 with TRBJ1-4; D not resolved. The CDR3 has 14 amino acids. CDR1 is SGHNT and CDR2 is YYREEE in the germline V gene (reference sequence). V gave up 4 bases and J gave up 1 base, with 8 bases separating them. CDR3 in amino acids: CASSQGRTNEKLFF. The CDR3 region has the DNA TGTGCCAGCAGCCAAGGGAGAACTAATGAAAAACTGTTTTTT.

This clonotype was found a few times. V usage is TRBV4-2 and J usage is TRBJ1-2; D might be TRBD1 (6 bases). The CDR3 sequence is 17 residues long. Germline V gene data show CDR1 as LGHNA and CDR2 as YNFKEQ. V shed 0 bases and J shed 7 bases, with 21 bases lying between them. This chain's CDR3 is CASSQDLEGTSARGYTF. CDR3 nucleotides: TGTGCCAGCAGCCAAGATTTAGAGGGGACATCAGCGCGTGGCTACACCTTC.

Relative to its sample, this clonotype is medium-sized. The chain carries TRBV30 and TRBJ1-4; D uncertain. The germline gives CDR1 GTSNPN, CDR2 SVGIG (reference sequence). The V end was cut by 2 bases, the J end by 2 bases, with 6 bases between. The CDR3 is 13 residues long. The CDR3 DNA reads as TGTGCCTGGAGTCAGAGGACTAATGAAAAACTGTTTTTT. It encodes CAWSQRTNEKLFF.

The CDR3 loop reads CASSQDRERPETQYF. The CDR3 DNA reads TGTGCCAGCAGCCAAGATCGGGAGCGGCCCGAGACCCAGTACTTC. The gene calls are TRBV3-1 and TRBJ2-5; D may be TRBD2 (6 bases). V lost 0 bases and J lost 5, with 13 bases in between. The V gene's germline CDR1 is LGHDT and CDR2 YNNKEL (reference sequence). CDR3 length: 15 residues.